What follows describes a single T cell receptor (beta chain). In germline, CDR1 is MNHEY, CDR2 SVGAGI. V was clipped by 6 bases and J by 6 bases; unmatched bases: 4. The CDR3 is 13 residues long. The authors reverse transcribed roughly 0.5 to 1 ug RNA with random hexamers. Amplification of TCR beta CDR3 used immunoSEQ multiplex PCR across 54 Vbeta and 13 Jbeta. One entry per CDR3 protein, called by TCRdb with MiXCR from the immunoSEQ multiplex PCR reads. The table records around 130,000 distinct CDR3 sequences, around 96% of them present only once. This entry is derived from a study of CD8 T cells in Susac syndrome.

The receptor comes from a human donor in good health. This chain joins TRBV6-5 and TRBJ2-7, with 11 bases that match TRBD1. The sequenced sample was CD4+ T cells from PBMCs. The CDR3 DNA sequence: TGTGCCAGCAGGCATGGACAGGGGGCCGAGCAGTACTTC. Protein sequence: CASRHGQGAEQYF.